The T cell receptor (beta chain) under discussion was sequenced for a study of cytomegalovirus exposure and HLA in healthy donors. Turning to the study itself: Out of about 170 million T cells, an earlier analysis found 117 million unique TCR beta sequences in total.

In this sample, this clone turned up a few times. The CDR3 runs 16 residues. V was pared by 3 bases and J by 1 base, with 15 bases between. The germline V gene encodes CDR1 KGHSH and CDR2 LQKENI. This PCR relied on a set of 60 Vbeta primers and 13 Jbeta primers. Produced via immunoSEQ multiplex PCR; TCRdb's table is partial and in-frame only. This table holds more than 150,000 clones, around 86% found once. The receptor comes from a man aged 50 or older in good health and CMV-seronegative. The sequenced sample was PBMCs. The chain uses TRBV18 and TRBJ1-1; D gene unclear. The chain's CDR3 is CASSPILTGGNTEAFF. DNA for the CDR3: TGTGCCAGCTCACCGATATTGACGGGAGGGAACACTGAAGCTTTCTTT. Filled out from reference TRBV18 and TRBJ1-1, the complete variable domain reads NAGVMQNPRHLVRRRGQEARLRCSPMKGHSHVYWYRQLPEEGLKFMVYLQKENIIDESGMPKERFSAEFPKEGPSILRIQQVVRGDSAAYFCASSPILTGGNTEAFFGQGTRLTVV.